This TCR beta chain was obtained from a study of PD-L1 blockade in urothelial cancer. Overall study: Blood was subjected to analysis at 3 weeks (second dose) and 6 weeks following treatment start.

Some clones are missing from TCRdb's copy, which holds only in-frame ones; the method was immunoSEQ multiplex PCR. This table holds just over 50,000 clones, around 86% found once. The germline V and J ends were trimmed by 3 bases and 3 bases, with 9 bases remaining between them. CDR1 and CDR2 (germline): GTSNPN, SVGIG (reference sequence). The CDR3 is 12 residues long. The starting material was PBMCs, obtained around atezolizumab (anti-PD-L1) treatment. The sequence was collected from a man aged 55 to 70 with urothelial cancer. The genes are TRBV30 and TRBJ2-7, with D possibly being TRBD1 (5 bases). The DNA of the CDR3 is TGTGCCTGGAGCCCAACAGGCTACGAGCAGTACTTC. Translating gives CAWSPTGYEQYF. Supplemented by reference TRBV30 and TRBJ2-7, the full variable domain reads SQTIHQWPATLVQPVGSPLSLECTVEGTSNPNLYWYRQAAGRGLQLLFYSVGIGQISSEVPQNLSASRPQDRQFILSSKKLLLSDSGFYLCAWSPTGYEQYFGPGTRLTVT.